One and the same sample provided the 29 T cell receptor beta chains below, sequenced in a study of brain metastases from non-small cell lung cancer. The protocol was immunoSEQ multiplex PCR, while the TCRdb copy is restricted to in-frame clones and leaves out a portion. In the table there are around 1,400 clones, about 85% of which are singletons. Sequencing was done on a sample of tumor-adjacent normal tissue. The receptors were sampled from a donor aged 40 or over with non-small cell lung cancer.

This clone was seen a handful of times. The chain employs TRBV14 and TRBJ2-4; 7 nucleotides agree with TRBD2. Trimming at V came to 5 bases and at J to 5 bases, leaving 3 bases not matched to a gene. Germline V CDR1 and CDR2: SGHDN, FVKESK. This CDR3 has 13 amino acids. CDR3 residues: CASSGTNENIQYF. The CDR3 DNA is TGTGCCAGCAGCGGGACTAATGAAAACATTCAGTACTTC. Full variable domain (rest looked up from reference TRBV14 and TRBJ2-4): EAGVTQFPSHSVIEKGQTVTLRCDPISGHDNLYWYRRVMGKEIKFLLHFVKESKQDESGMPNNRFLAERTGGTYSTLKVQPAELEDSGVYFCASSGTNENIQYFGAGTRLSVL.

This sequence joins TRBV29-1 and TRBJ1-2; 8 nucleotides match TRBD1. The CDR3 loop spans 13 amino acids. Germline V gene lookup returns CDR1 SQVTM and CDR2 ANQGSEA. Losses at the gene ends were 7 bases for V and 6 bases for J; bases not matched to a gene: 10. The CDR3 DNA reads TGCAGCGCCGGAGAGCTGGACAGGGATGGCTACACCTTC. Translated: CSAGELDRDGYTF.

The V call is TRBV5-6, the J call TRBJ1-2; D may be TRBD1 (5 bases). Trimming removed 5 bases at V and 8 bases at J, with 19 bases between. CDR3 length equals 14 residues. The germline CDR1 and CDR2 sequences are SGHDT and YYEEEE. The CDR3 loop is CASRGLQGGQGYTF. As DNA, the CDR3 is TGTGCCAGCAGGGGATTGCAGGGAGGTCAGGGCTACACCTTC.

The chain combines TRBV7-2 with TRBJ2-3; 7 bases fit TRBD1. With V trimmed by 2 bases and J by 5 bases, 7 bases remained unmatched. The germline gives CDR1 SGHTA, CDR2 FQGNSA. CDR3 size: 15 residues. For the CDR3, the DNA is TGTGCCAGCAGCTTACCCACAGGGGTGGTAGATACGCAGTATTTT. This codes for CASSLPTGVVDTQYF.

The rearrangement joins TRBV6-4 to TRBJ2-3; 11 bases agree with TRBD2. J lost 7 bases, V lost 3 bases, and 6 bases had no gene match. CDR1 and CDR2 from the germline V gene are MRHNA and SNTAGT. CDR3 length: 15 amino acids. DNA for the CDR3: TGTGCCAGCAGTGAACTAGCGGGGGAGCTTTATACGCAGTATTTT. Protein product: CASSELAGELYTQYF.

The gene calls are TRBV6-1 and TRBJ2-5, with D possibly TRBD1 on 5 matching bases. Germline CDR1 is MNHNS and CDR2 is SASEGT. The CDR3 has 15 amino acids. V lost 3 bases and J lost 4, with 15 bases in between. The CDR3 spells CASSDDRIGAETQYF. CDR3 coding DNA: TGTGCCAGCAGTGACGACAGAATCGGTGCAGAGACCCAGTACTTC.

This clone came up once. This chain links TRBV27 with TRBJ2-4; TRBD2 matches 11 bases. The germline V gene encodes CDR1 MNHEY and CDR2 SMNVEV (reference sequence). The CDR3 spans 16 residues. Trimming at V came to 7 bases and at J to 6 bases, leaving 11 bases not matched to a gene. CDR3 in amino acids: CASKGFTSGGINIQYF. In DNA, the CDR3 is TGTGCCAGCAAGGGCTTTACTAGCGGGGGAATAAACATTCAGTACTTC.

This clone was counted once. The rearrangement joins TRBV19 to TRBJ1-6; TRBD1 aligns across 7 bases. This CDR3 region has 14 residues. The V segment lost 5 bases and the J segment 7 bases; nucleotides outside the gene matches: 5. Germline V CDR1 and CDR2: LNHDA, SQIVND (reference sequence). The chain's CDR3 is CASSETGKNSPLHF. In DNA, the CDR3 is TGTGCCAGTAGTGAGACAGGGAAAAATTCACCCCTCCACTTT.

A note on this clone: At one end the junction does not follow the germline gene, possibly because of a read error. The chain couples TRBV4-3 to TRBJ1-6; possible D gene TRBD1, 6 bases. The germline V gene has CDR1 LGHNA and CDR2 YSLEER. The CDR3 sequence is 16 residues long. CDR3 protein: CASSQDTGSSNSPLHF. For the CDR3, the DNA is TGCGCCAGCAGCCAAGATACAGGGTCCTCTAATTCACCCCTCCACTTT.

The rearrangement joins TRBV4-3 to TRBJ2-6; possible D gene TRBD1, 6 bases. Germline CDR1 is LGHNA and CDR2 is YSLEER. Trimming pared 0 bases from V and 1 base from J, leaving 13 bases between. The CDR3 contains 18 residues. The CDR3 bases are TGCGCCAGCAGCCAAGACCCCAGGGGCAGGTCTGGGGCCAACGTCCTGACTTTC. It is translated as CASSQDPRGRSGANVLTF.

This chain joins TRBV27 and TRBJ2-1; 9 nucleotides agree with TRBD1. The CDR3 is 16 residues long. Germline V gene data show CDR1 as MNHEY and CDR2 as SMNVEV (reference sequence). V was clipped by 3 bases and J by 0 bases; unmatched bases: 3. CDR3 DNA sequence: TGTGCCAGCAGTTTCCGACAGGGGGTCTCCTACAATGAGCAGTTCTTC. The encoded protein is CASSFRQGVSYNEQFF.

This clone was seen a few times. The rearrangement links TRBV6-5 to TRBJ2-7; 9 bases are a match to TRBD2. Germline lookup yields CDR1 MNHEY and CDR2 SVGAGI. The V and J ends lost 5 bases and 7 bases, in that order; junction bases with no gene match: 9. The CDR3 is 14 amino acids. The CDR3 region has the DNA TGTGCCAGCAGTCTAGCGGGGAGTCTACGGGAGCAGTACGTC. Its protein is CASSLAGSLREQYV.

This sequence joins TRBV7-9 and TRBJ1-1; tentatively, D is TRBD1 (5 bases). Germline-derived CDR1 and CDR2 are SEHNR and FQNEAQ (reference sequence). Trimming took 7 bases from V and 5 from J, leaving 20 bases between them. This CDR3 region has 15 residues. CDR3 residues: CASIFLDTLNTEAFF. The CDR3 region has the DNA TGTGCCAGCATCTTCTTGGACACCTTAAATACTGAAGCTTTCTTT.

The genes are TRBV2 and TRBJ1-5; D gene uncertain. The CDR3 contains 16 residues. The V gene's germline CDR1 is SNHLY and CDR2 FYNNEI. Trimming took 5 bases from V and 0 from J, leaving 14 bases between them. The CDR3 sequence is CASSIQGGRSNQPQHF. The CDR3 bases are TGTGCCAGCAGTATACAAGGTGGGCGTAGCAATCAGCCCCAGCATTTT.

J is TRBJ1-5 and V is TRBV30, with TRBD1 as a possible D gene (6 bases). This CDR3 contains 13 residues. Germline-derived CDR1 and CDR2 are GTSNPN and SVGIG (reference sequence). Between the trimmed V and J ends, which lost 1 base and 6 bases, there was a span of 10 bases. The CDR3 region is CAWSGGGSQPQHF. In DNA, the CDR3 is TGTGCCTGGAGTGGGGGGGGCAGTCAGCCCCAGCATTTT.

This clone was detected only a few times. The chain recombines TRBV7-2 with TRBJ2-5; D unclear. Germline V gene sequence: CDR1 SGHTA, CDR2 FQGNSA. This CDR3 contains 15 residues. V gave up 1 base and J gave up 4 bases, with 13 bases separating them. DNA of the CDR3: TGTGCCAGCAGCTTAGTTGGAAACTGGGGAGAGACCCAGTACTTC. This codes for CASSLVGNWGETQYF.

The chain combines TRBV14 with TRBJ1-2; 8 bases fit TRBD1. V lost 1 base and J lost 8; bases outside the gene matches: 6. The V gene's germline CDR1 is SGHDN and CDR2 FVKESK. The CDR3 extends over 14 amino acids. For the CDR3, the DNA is TGTGCCAGCAGCCAAGCCAGGGGGCGTATAGGCTACACCTTC. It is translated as CASSQARGRIGYTF. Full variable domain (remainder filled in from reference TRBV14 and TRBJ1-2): EAGVTQFPSHSVIEKGQTVTLRCDPISGHDNLYWYRRVMGKEIKFLLHFVKESKQDESGMPNNRFLAERTGGTYSTLKVQPAELEDSGVYFCASSQARGRIGYTFGSGTRLTVV.

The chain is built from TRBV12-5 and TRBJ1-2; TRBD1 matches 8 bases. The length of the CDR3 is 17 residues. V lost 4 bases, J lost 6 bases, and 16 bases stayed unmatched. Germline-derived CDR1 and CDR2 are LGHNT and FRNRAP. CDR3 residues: CASGSTTPDRGENGYTF. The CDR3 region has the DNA TGTGCTAGTGGTTCCACAACCCCCGACAGGGGCGAAAATGGCTACACCTTC.

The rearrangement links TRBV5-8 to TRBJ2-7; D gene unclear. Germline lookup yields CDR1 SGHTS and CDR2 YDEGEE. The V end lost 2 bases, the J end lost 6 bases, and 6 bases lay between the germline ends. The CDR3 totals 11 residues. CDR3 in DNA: TGTGCCAGCAGCTTCTCGAGCGAGCAGTACGTC. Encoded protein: CASSFSSEQYV.

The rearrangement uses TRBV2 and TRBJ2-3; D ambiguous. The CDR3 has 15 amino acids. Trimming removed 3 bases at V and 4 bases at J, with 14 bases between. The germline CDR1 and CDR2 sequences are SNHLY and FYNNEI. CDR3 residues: CASSDVTSGADTQYF. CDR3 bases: TGTGCCAGCAGTGACGTTACCTCAGGAGCAGATACGCAGTATTTT.

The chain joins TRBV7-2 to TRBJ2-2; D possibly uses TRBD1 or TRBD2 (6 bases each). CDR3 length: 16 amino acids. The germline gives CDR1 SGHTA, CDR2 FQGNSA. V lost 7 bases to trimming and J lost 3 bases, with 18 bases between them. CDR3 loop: CASNLSGAWDTGELFF. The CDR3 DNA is TGTGCCAGCAACTTGTCGGGGGCATGGGACACCGGGGAGCTGTTTTTT. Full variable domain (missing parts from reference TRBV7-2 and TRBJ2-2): GAGVSQSPSNKVTEKGKDVELRCDPISGHTALYWYRQSLGQGLEFLIYFQGNSAPDKSGLPSDRFSAERTGGSVSTLTIQRTQQEDSAVYLCASNLSGAWDTGELFFGEGSRLTVL.

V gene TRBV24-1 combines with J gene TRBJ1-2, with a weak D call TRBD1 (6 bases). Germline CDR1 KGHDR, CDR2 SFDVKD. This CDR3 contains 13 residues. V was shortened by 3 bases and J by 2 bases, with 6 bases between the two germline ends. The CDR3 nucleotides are TGTGCCACCAGTGATCAGGGGAACTATGGCTACACCTTC. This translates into CATSDQGNYGYTF.

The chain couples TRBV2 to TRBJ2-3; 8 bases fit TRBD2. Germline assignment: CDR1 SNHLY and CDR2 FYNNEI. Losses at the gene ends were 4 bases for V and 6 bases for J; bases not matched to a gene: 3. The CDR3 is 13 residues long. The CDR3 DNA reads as TGTGCCAGCAGTGTGGCTAGCGGGGATACGCAGTATTTT. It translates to CASSVASGDTQYF.

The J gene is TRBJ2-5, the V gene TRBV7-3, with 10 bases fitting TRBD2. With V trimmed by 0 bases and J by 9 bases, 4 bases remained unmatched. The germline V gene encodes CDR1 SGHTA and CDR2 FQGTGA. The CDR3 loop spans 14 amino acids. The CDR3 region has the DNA TGTGCCAGCAGCTTAACTAATAGCGGGGGGCCCCAGTACTTC. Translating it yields CASSLTNSGGPQYF. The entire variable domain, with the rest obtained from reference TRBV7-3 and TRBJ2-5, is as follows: GAGVSQTPSNKVTEKGKYVELRCDPISGHTALYWYRQSLGQGPEFLIYFQGTGAADDSGLPNDRFFAVRPEGSVSTLKIQRTERGDSAVYLCASSLTNSGGPQYFGPGTRLLVL.

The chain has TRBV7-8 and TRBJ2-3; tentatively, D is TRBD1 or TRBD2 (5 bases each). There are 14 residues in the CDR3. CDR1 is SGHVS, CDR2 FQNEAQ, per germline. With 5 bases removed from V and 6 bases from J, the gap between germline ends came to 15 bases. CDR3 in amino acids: CASSNLGAKDTQYF. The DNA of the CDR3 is TGTGCCAGCAGCAATCTCGGGGCAAAGGATACGCAGTATTTT.

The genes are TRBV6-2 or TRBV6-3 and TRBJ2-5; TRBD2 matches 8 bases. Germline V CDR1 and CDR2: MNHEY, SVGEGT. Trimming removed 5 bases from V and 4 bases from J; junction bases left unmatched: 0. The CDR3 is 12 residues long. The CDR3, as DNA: TGTGCCAGCAGTAGCGGGGGAGAGACCCAGTACTTC. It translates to CASSSGGETQYF.

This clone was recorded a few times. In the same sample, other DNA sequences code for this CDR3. This CDR3 reads CASSVASVGNEQFF. CDR3 coding DNA: TGTGCCAGCAGCGTAGCAAGTGTAGGCAATGAGCAGTTCTTC. The chain links TRBV9 to TRBJ2-1; D unclear. Germline V gene sequence: CDR1 SGDLS, CDR2 YYNGEE. The germline V and J ends were trimmed by 0 bases and 6 bases, with 10 bases remaining between them. The CDR3 extends over 14 amino acids.

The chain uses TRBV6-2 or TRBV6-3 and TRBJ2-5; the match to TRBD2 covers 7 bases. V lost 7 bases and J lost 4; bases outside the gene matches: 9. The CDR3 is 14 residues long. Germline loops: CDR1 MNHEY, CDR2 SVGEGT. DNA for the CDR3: TGTGCCAGCACCCCCAAAGCTAGCGGAGAGACCCAGTACTTC. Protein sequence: CASTPKASGETQYF.

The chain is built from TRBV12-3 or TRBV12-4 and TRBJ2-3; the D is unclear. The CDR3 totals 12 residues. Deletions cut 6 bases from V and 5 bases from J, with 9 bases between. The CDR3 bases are TGTGCCAGCAGCCCTTGGGGAGATACGCAGTATTTT. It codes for CASSPWGDTQYF.